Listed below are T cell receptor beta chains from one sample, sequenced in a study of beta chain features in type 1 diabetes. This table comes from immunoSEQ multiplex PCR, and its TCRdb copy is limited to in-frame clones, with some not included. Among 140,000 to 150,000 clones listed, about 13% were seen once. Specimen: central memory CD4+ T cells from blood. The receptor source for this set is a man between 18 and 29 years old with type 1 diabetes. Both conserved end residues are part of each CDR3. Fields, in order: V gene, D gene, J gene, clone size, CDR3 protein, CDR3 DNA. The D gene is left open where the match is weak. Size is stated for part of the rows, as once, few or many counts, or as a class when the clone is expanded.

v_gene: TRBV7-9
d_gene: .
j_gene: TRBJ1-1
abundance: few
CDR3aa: CASSVSQGPEAFF
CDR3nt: TGTGCCAGCAGCGTGTCCCAGGGCCCCGAAGCTTTCTTT

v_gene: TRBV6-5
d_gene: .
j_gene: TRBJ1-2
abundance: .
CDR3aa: CASSSQGIPYGYTF
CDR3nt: TGTGCCAGCAGTTCTCAGGGAATCCCATATGGCTACACCTTC

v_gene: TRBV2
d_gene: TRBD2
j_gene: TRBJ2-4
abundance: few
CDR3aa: CASSERLAGDLAKNIQYF
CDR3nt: TGTGCCAGCAGTGAACGACTAGCGGGGGATCTAGCCAAAAACATTCAGTACTTC

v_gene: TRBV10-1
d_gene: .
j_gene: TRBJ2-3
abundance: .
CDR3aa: CASSESGGIGTDTQYF
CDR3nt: TGCGCCAGCAGTGAGTCTGGGGGCATCGGAACAGATACGCAGTATTTT

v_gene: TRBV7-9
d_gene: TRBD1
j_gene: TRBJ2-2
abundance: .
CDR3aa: CASSVAPGQYGELFF
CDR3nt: TGTGCCAGCAGCGTAGCCCCGGGACAGTACGGGGAGCTGTTTTTT

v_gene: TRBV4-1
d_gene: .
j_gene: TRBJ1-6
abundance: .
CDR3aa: CASSQDDAYLSSYNSPLHF
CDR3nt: TGCGCCAGCAGCCAAGACGATGCCTATTTGAGCTCCTATAATTCACCCCTCCACTTT

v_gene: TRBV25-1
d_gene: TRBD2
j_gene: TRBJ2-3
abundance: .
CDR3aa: CASSEFGLAGTDTQYF
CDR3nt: TGTGCCAGCAGTGAATTTGGACTAGCGGGCACAGATACGCAGTATTTT

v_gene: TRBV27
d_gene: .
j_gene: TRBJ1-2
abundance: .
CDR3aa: CASSLWGRGNYGYTF
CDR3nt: TGTGCCAGCAGTTTATGGGGCAGGGGAAACTATGGCTACACCTTC

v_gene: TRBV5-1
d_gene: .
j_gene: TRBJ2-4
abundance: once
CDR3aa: CASSLMSGELGIQYF
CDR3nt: TGCGCCAGCAGCTTGATGTCCGGGGAACTTGGCATTCAGTACTTC

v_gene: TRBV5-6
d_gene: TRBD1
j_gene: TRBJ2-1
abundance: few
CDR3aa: CASSYGQGKYNEQFF
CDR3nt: TGTGCCAGCAGCTACGGACAGGGAAAGTACAATGAGCAGTTCTTC

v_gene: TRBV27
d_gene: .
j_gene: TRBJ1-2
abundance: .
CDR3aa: CASSPEGMYGYTF
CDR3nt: TGTGCCAGCAGCCCGGAGGGAATGTATGGCTACACCTTC

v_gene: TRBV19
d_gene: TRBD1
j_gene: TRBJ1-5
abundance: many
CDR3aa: CATGQGSNQPQHF
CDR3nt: TGTGCCACCGGACAGGGGAGCAATCAGCCCCAGCATTTT

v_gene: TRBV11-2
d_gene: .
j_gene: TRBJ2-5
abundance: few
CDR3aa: CASSPGLQETQYF
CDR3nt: TGTGCCAGCAGCCCGGGGTTACAAGAGACCCAGTACTTC

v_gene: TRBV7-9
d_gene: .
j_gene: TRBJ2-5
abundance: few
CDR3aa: CASRSGLSGETQYF
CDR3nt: TGTGCCAGCAGGTCGGGACTTTCAGGGGAGACCCAGTACTTC

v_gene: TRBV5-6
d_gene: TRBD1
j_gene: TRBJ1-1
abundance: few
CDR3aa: CASSLQGATEAFF
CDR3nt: TGTGCCAGCAGCTTGCAGGGGGCGACTGAAGCTTTCTTT

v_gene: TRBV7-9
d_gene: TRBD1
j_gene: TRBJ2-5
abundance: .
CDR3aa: CASSAGGTGLPREYF
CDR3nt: TGTGCCAGCAGCGCAGGGGGAACAGGCCTTCCTCGGGAGTACTTC

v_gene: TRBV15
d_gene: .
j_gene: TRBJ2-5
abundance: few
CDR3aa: CATSRDLGGGSETQYF
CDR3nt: TGTGCCACCAGCAGAGATCTTGGAGGGGGGTCGGAGACCCAGTACTTC

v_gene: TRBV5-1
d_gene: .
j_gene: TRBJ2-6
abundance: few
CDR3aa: CASSLLIGAGANVLTF
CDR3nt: TGCGCCAGCAGCTTGTTGATAGGGGCTGGGGCCAACGTCCTGACTTTC

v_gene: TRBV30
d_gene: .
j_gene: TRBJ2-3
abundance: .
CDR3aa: CAWSVWGLGTDTQYF
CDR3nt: TGTGCCTGGAGTGTCTGGGGTTTGGGCACAGATACGCAGTATTTT

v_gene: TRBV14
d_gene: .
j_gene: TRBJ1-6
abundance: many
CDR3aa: CASSHLGSPLHF
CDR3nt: TGTGCCAGCAGCCACTTGGGTTCACCCCTCCACTTT

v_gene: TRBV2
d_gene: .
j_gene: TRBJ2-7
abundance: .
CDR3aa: CASNLNRKIQYF
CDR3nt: TGTGCCAGCAACCTAAACCGGAAAATACAGTACTTC

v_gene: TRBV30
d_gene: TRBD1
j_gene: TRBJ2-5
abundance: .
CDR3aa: CAWRHLGGTQETQYF
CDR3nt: TGTGCCTGGAGGCATTTAGGGGGCACCCAAGAGACCCAGTACTTC

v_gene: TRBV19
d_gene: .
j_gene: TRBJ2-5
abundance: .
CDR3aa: CASSLLVGETQYF
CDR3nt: TGTGCCAGTAGTTTGTTAGTCGGGGAGACCCAGTACTTC

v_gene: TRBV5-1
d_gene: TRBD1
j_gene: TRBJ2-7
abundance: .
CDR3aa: CASSPDRGYEQYF
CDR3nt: TGCGCCAGCAGCCCCGACAGGGGTTACGAGCAGTACTTC

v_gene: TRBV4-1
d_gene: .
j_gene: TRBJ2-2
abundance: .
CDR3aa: CASSQDGQGNTGELFF
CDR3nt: TGCGCCAGCAGCCAAGATGGGCAGGGCAACACCGGGGAGCTGTTTTTT

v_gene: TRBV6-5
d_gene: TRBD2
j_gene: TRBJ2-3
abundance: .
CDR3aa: CASSSGLAQYF
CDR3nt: TGTGCCAGCAGTTCCGGACTAGCACAGTATTTT

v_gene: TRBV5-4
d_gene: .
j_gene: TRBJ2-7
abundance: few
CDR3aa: CASSAGSGTWSYEQYF
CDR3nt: TGTGCCAGCAGCGCGGGGTCAGGGACTTGGTCCTACGAGCAGTACTTC

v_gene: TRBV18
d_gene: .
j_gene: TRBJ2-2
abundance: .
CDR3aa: CASSPPSGGVVSGELFF
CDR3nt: TGTGCCAGCTCACCACCGTCTGGCGGGGTAGTATCCGGGGAGCTGTTTTTT

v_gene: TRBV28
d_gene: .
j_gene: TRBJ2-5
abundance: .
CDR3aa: CASSSSGLETQYF
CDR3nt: TGTGCCAGCAGTTCCTCAGGGTTGGAGACCCAGTACTTC

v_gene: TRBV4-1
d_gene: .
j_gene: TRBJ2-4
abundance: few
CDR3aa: CASSQGETQLAKNIQYF
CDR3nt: TGCGCCAGCAGCCAAGGGGAAACACAACTAGCCAAAAACATTCAGTACTTC

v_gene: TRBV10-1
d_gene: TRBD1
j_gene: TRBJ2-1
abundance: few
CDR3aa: CASSPLRQGNEQFF
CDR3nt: TGCGCCAGCAGTCCCCTCAGACAGGGCAATGAGCAGTTCTTC

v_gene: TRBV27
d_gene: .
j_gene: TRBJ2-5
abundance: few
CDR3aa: CASTSAYQETQYF
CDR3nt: TGTGCCAGCACTAGCGCTTATCAAGAGACCCAGTACTTC

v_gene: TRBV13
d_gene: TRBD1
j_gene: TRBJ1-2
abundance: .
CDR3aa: CASSFRTGNGYTF
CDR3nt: TGTGCCAGCAGCTTCAGGACAGGGAATGGCTACACCTTC

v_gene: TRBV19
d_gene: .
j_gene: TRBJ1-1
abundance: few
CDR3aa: CASSKFGGEAFF
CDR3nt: TGTGCCAGTAGTAAGTTTGGAGGTGAAGCTTTCTTT

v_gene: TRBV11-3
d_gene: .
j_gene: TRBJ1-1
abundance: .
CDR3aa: CASSLVQNQAFF
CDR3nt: TGTGCCAGCAGCTTAGTACAAAACCAGGCTTTCTTT

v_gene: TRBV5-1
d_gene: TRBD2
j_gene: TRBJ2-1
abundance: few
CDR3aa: CASSGTSGRSEQFF
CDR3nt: TGCGCCAGCAGCGGGACTAGTGGACGCAGTGAGCAGTTCTTC

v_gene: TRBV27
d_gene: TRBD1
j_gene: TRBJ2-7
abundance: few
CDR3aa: CASSPLGQGAYEQYF
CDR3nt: TGTGCCAGCAGTCCCCTGGGACAGGGGGCCTACGAGCAGTACTTC

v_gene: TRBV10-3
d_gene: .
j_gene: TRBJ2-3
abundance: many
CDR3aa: CAVQQGTSTDTQYF
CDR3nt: TGTGCCGTCCAACAGGGAACTAGCACAGATACGCAGTATTTT

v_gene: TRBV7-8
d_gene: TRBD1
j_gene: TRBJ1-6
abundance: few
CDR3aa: CASSYDRGNSPLHF
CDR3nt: TGTGCCAGCAGCTATGACAGGGGGAATTCACCCCTCCACTTT

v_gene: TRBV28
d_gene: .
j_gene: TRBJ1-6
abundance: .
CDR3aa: CAAHGRGSPLHF
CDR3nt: TGTGCCGCCCACGGAAGGGGATCACCCCTCCACTTT

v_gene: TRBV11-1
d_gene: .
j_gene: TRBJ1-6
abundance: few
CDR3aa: CASTQGQLGDSPLHF
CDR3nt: TGTGCCAGCACCCAAGGGCAGCTTGGGGATTCACCCCTCCACTTT

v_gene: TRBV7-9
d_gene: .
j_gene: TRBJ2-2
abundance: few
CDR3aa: CASSRQGGGGTGELFF
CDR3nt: TGTGCCAGCAGCAGACAGGGAGGTGGCGGCACCGGGGAGCTGTTTTTT

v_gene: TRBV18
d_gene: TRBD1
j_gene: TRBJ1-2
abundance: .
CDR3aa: CASSPDRDGYTF
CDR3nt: TGTGCCAGCTCACCAGACAGGGATGGCTACACCTTC

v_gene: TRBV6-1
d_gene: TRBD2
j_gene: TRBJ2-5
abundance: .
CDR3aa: CASARGGQETQYF
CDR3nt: TGTGCCAGCGCGCGGGGGGGTCAAGAGACCCAGTACTTC

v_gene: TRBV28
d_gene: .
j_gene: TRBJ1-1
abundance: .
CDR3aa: CASSVDTGGLGTEAFF
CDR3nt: TGTGCCAGCAGTGTCGACACCGGGGGGCTTGGCACTGAAGCTTTCTTT

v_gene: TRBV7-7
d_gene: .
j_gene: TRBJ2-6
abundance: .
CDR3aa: CASSPSPVDSGANVLTF
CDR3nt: TGTGCTAGCAGCCCAAGTCCTGTAGACTCTGGGGCCAACGTCCTGACTTTC

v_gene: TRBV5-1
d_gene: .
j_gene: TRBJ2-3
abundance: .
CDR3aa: CASSLEGSTDTQYF
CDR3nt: TGCGCCAGCAGCTTAGAGGGAAGCACAGATACGCAGTATTTT

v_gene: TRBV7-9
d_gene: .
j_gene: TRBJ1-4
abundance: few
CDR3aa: CASSLGDSQNEKLFF
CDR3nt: TGTGCCAGCAGCTTAGGTGACAGCCAGAATGAAAAACTGTTTTTT

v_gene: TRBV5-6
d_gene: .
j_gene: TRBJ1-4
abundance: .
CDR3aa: CASTNAKATNEKLFF
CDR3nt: TGTGCCAGCACTAACGCCAAAGCAACTAATGAAAAACTGTTTTTT

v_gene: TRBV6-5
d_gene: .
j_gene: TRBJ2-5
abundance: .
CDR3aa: CASSRQVQETQYF
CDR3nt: TGTGCCAGCAGCAGACAGGTACAAGAGACCCAGTACTTC

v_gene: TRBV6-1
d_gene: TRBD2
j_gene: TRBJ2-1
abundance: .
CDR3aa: CASGGLADDEQFF
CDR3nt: TGTGCCAGCGGGGGACTAGCTGACGATGAGCAGTTCTTC

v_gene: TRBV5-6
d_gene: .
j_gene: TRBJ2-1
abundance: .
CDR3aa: CASSPRDRWPYNEQFF
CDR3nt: TGTGCCAGCAGTCCGAGAGACAGGTGGCCCTACAATGAGCAGTTCTTC

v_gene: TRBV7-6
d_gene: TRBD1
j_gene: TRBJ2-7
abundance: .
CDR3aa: CASSLDADRGLYEQYF
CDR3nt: TGTGCCAGCAGCTTAGATGCGGACAGGGGGCTCTACGAGCAGTACTTC

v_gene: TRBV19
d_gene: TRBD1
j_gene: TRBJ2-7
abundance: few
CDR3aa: CASSNSITGASYEQYF
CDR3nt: TGTGCCAGTAGTAACTCCATTACAGGGGCGTCCTACGAGCAGTACTTC

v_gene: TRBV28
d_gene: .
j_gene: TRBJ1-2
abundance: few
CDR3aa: CASIGRNYGYTF
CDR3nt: TGTGCCAGCATAGGCAGGAACTATGGCTACACCTTC

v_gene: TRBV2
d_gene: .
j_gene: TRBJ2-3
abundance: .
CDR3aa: CASSELTDTQYF
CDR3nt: TGTGCCAGCAGCGAGCTCACAGATACGCAGTATTTT

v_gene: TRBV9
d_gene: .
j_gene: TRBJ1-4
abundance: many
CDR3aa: CASSVSGRDEKLFF
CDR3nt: TGTGCCAGCAGCGTAAGTGGGCGAGATGAAAAACTGTTTTTT

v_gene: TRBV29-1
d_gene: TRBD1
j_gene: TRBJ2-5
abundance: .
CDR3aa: CSVEDTGGRETQYF
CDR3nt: TGCAGCGTTGAAGACACAGGGGGAAGGGAGACCCAGTACTTC

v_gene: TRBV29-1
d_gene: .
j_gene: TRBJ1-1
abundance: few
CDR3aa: CSVDVVLGTEAFF
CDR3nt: TGCAGCGTTGATGTGGTGTTGGGCACTGAAGCTTTCTTT